This T cell receptor beta chain is from a study of Graves' ophthalmopathy and Graves' hyperthyroidism. Study results and caveats: Stable hyperthyroidism and ophthalmopathy were told apart by a 13-signature model, which achieved 85% to 90% sensitivity and approximately 81% specificity.

The authors amplified TCR beta CDR3 regions from RNA transcripts. In the first round, RT-PCR was carried out with HTBI primers, and a multiplex PCR formed the second round. One entry per CDR3 protein results from TCRdb running MiXCR on the multiplex PCR reads. The table has approximately 1.2 million distinct CDR3 sequences, about 35% seen once. Regarding this clonotype: Antigen: not known.

Other autoimmune disease, uncontrolled infection, pregnancy and lactation led to exclusion. The length of the CDR3 is 13 residues. Germline V gene data show CDR1 as LGHDT and CDR2 as YNNKEL (reference sequence). The V end lost 0 bases, the J end lost 6 bases, and 8 bases lay between the germline ends. This chain connects TRBV3-1 to TRBJ1-2; D is uncertain. Sequencing was carried out using peripheral blood or thyroid tissue (not recorded which). The sequence was obtained from an adult man with Graves' hyperthyroidism. In DNA, the CDR3 is TGTGCCAGCAGCCAAGATTACCCAGATGGCTACACCTTC. Protein sequence: CASSQDYPDGYTF. Looking up the rest from reference TRBV3-1 and TRBJ1-2 gives the full variable domain: DTAVSQTPKYLVTQMGNDKSIKCEQNLGHDTMYWYKQDSKKFLKIMFSYNNKELIINETVPNRFSPKSPDKAHLNLHINSLELGDSAVYFCASSQDYPDGYTFGSGTRLTVV.